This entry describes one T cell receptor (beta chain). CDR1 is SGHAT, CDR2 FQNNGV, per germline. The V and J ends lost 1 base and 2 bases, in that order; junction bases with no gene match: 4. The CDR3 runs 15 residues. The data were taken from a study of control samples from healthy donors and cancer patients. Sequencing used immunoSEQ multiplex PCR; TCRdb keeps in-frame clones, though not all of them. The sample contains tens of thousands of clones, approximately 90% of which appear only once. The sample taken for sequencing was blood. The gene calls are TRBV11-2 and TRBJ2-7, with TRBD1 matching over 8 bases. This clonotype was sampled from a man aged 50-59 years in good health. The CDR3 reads CASSLVRDRTYEQYF. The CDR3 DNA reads TGTGCCAGCAGCTTAGTCCGGGACAGGACCTACGAGCAGTACTTC.